The T cell receptor (beta chain) under discussion was sequenced for a study of blood T cell repertoires in COVID-19. As for the study in general: Some COVID-19 samples were acute and others convalescent; all came from the United States, Italy and Spain. From T cells, B-cell-depleted T cells, or PBMCs came the material, which was cDNA or gDNA.

The CDR3 is made up of 14 amino acids. CDR1 is MNHEY and CDR2 is SVGAGI in the germline V gene. V lost 6 bases and J lost 0, with 9 bases in between. Per the original methods: Quantification of nucleated cells was approximated via reference gene primer amplification. Assay: immunoSEQ multiplex PCR; the TCRdb copy retains only in-frame clones and omits some. V and J calls and clone size are those listed in that table; D and trimming were worked out from the DNA. The sample holds tens of thousands of clones, less than 85% seen once. Sequencing was performed on peripheral blood. The chain joins TRBV6-5 to TRBJ1-3; D not resolved. The source of this sequence is a man between 60 and 75 years old with acute or convalescent COVID-19. The CDR3 DNA reads TGTGCCAGCAGCCGTACTGCCTCTGGAAACACCATATATTTT. This codes for CASSRTASGNTIYF.